This entry lists 26 T cell receptor beta chains sequenced from one sample in a study of blood T cell repertoires in COVID-19. TCRdb's table, derived via immunoSEQ multiplex PCR, lists solely in-frame clones and lacks some. This table holds roughly 120,000 clones, roughly 90% found once. The sequenced sample consisted of peripheral blood. The receptors were sampled from a man aged 50 or older with active COVID-19.

In DNA, the CDR3 is TGTGCCAGCAGCTCAGGACAGGGAGTTATAAATGAGCAGTTCTTC. This sequence encodes CASSSGQGVINEQFF. The chain employs TRBV7-9 and TRBJ2-1; 8 bases are shared with TRBD1. Unmatched junction bases numbered 9, after V lost 4 bases and J lost 7 bases. Per germline, CDR1 SEHNR and CDR2 FQNEAQ (reference sequence). This CDR3 spans 15 amino acids.

The chain combines TRBV19 with TRBJ1-4; D gene unclear. This CDR3 is built from 14 residues. Trimming took 6 bases from V and 4 from J, leaving 12 bases between them. Germline V gives CDR1 LNHDA, CDR2 SQIVND (reference sequence). CDR3 sequence reads: CASSNSGFNEKLFF. CDR3 bases: TGTGCCAGTAGCAATTCAGGTTTTAATGAAAAACTGTTTTTT.

The V gene is TRBV24-1, the J gene TRBJ2-3; 12 nucleotides align to TRBD2. The J segment lost 3 bases and the V segment lost 5 bases, leaving 5 bases of the junction unmatched. CDR3 length: 16 residues. Germline V gene data show CDR1 as KGHDR and CDR2 as SFDVKD. Here the CDR3 DNA reads TGTGCCACCAGTGGCCGACTAGCGGGAGAAACAGATACGCAGTATTTT. Its protein product is CATSGRLAGETDTQYF.

The rearrangement uses TRBV24-1 and TRBJ2-1, with 9 bases that match TRBD1. Germline V gene lookup returns CDR1 KGHDR and CDR2 SFDVKD. J lost 1 base, V lost 5 bases, and 11 bases had no gene match. This CDR3 comprises 18 residues. CDR3 sequence reads: CATSAGQGAARSYNEQFF. Written as DNA, the CDR3 is TGTGCCACCAGTGCGGGACAGGGTGCTGCGAGGTCCTACAATGAGCAGTTCTTC.

The chain couples TRBV7-2 to TRBJ2-5; D possibly corresponds to TRBD2 (5 bases). Trimming took off 6 bases at V and 4 bases at J, with 18 bases between the two ends. This CDR3 has 15 residues. CDR1 is SGHTA, CDR2 FQGNSA, per germline. The CDR3 DNA follows: TGTGCCAGCAGGGCGAGACGGGGTAGAGGAGAGACCCAGTACTTC. This translates into CASRARRGRGETQYF.

The rearrangement links TRBV15 to TRBJ2-1, with 7 positions matching TRBD1. Losses at the gene ends were 8 bases for V and 3 bases for J; bases not matched to a gene: 7. Germline lookup yields CDR1 LNHNV and CDR2 YYDKDF (reference sequence). This CDR3 has 14 residues. The DNA of the CDR3 is TGTGCCACCTCTTTCGGACAGGACTACAATGAGCAGTTCTTC. This gives the protein CATSFGQDYNEQFF. Drawing the rest from reference TRBV15 and TRBJ2-1, the complete variable domain is DAMVIQNPRYQVTQFGKPVTLSCSQTLNHNVMYWYQQKSSQAPKLLFHYYDKDFNNEADTPDNFQSRRPNTSFCFLDIRSPGLGDTAMYLCATSFGQDYNEQFFGPGTRLTVL.

The genes are TRBV29-1 and TRBJ1-4; D ambiguous. V shed 7 bases and J shed 0 bases, with 6 bases lying between them. The germline V gene has CDR1 SQVTM and CDR2 ANQGSEA. The CDR3 runs 12 residues. The chain's CDR3 is CSATTTNEKLFF. The CDR3 bases are TGCAGCGCTACAACAACTAATGAAAAACTGTTTTTT.

The rearrangement links TRBV4-1 to TRBJ2-1; 9 positions agree with TRBD2. The CDR3 extends over 16 amino acids. V was clipped by 0 bases and J by 4 bases; unmatched bases: 4. Germline V CDR1 and CDR2: MGHRA, YSYEKL. The CDR3 here is CASSQDVAGAYNEQFF. DNA of the CDR3: TGCGCCAGCAGCCAAGATGTAGCGGGGGCGTACAATGAGCAGTTCTTC.

This clone was seen just once. The chain employs TRBV2 and TRBJ2-2; D is ambiguous. Germline values: CDR1 SNHLY, CDR2 FYNNEI. Trimming took off 7 bases at V and 1 base at J, with 10 bases between the two ends. The CDR3 consists of 14 residues. DNA for the CDR3: TGTGCCAGCATGGCCAGTGAGAACACCGGGGAGCTGTTTTTT. Protein: CASMASENTGELFF.

The gene calls are TRBV27 and TRBJ2-7; 9 bases are shared with TRBD1. The CDR3 runs to 15 residues. The ends lost 6 bases at V and 2 bases at J; junction bases unmatched: 8. Per germline, CDR1 MNHEY and CDR2 SMNVEV (reference sequence). The chain's CDR3 is CASRGGQGSPYEQYF. CDR3 sequence (DNA): TGTGCCAGCAGGGGGGGACAGGGATCCCCCTACGAGCAGTACTTC.

This sequence joins TRBV30 and TRBJ1-1; D call uncertain. The CDR3 extends over 13 amino acids. Trimming removed 3 bases from V and 0 bases from J, with 8 bases in between. Germline V gene lookup returns CDR1 GTSNPN and CDR2 SVGIG (reference sequence). The CDR3 loop reads CAWSQNLNTEAFF. For the CDR3, the DNA is TGTGCCTGGAGCCAGAACCTGAACACTGAAGCTTTCTTT.

The genes are TRBV11-2 and TRBJ2-2; D unresolved. Per the germline V gene, CDR1 is SGHAT and CDR2 is FQNNGV. This CDR3 has 14 residues. The germline V and J ends were trimmed by 1 base and 7 bases, with 10 bases remaining between them. CDR3 nucleotide sequence: TGTGCCAGCAGCTTAGTGCCCCGGGTCGGGGAGCTGTTTTTT. It specifies CASSLVPRVGELFF.

This clone was counted once. The chain uses TRBV5-6 and TRBJ1-6; the D gene is possibly TRBD1 (6 bases). V was pared by 1 base and J by 9 bases, with 14 bases between. From germline, CDR1 is SGHDT and CDR2 YYEEEE. The CDR3 runs 15 residues. The CDR3 spells CASSLSGQRGSPLHF. CDR3 in DNA: TGTGCCAGCAGCTTGTCGGGACAAAGAGGTTCACCCCTCCACTTT.

The J gene is TRBJ2-5, the V gene TRBV9; D is perhaps TRBD1 (6 bases). This CDR3 has 15 amino acids. V lost 3 bases, J lost 0 bases, and 12 bases lay in between. The germline CDR1 and CDR2 sequences are SGDLS and YYNGEE. CDR3 region: CASSAHQGNQETQYF. The CDR3 DNA sequence: TGTGCCAGCAGCGCCCATCAGGGGAACCAAGAGACCCAGTACTTC.

This clone was counted between two and nine times. The V gene is TRBV11-3, the J gene TRBJ2-5; D is possibly TRBD1 (5 bases). The CDR3 has 16 residues. The V gene lost 5 bases and the J gene lost 3 bases, with 19 bases spanning the gap. Per germline, CDR1 SGHNT and CDR2 YENEEA. CDR3: CASSGYRLTQEETQYF. The DNA for the CDR3 is TGTGCCAGCAGCGGCTACAGGTTGACGCAAGAAGAGACCCAGTACTTC.

The CDR3 is CAISERQGVGSLHF. CDR3 DNA: TGTGCCATCAGTGAGAGACAGGGAGTTGGATCCCTCCACTTT. The chain couples TRBV10-3 to TRBJ1-6, with 7 positions matching TRBD1. The CDR3 length is 14 residues. With V trimmed by 2 bases and J by 14 bases, 9 bases remained unmatched. The germline CDR1 and CDR2 sequences are ENHRY and SYGVKD.

The CDR3 protein is CASSPVQAREQYV. The CDR3 coding sequence is TGTGCCAGCTCACCGGTACAGGCGCGGGAGCAGTACGTC. The chain joins TRBV18 to TRBJ2-7, with a weak D call TRBD1 (5 bases). Germline CDR1 is KGHSH and CDR2 is LQKENI. CDR3 length equals 13 residues. V was clipped by 3 bases and J by 7 bases, with 13 bases between them.

The chain links TRBV4-1 to TRBJ1-4; D call uncertain. V lost 1 base and J 7 bases, leaving 28 bases between the germline ends. CDR1 MGHRA and CDR2 YSYEKL come from the germline V gene. CDR3 size: 20 residues. CDR3 in amino acids: CASSQALAAGRHKLGEKLFF. CDR3 coding DNA: TGCGCCAGCAGCCAAGCCCTAGCCGCCGGACGACATAAGTTGGGTGAAAAACTGTTTTTT.

The chain joins TRBV2 to TRBJ2-1, with 7 bases that match TRBD1. The V and J ends lost 4 bases and 5 bases, in that order; junction bases with no gene match: 5. Germline CDR1 reads SNHLY; CDR2 reads FYNNEI. This CDR3 comprises 14 residues. The CDR3 sequence is CASSGQGGDNEQFF. In nucleotides, the CDR3 is TGTGCCAGCAGTGGACAGGGTGGCGACAATGAGCAGTTCTTC.

The rearrangement joins TRBV27 to TRBJ1-1, with 7 bases that match TRBD1. Germline CDR1 MNHEY, CDR2 SMNVEV (reference sequence). The CDR3 covers 15 residues. Losses at the gene ends were 5 bases for V and 1 base for J; bases not matched to a gene: 7. The CDR3 DNA reads as TGTGCCAGCAGTGCAGCCGGGACAGAGAACACTGAAGCTTTCTTT. It encodes CASSAAGTENTEAFF.

This chain joins TRBV7-9 and TRBJ2-2; TRBD2 aligns across 9 bases. Germline CDR1 reads SEHNR; CDR2 reads FQNEAQ (reference sequence). The V segment lost 6 bases and the J segment 4 bases; nucleotides outside the gene matches: 3. The CDR3 is 14 residues long. The CDR3 nucleotides read TGTGCCAGCAGAGCGGGGGGCACCACCGGGGAGCTGTTTTTT. Its protein is CASRAGGTTGELFF.

The J gene is TRBJ1-1, the V gene TRBV19; D might be TRBD1 (5 bases). The CDR3 runs to 16 residues. Per germline, CDR1 LNHDA and CDR2 SQIVND (reference sequence). The V end was cut by 6 bases, the J end by 3 bases, with 20 bases between. The CDR3 spells CASRGREDPSDTEAFF. The DNA of the CDR3 is TGTGCCAGTAGGGGCAGGGAGGATCCTTCGGACACTGAAGCTTTCTTT.

The rearrangement uses TRBV5-6 and TRBJ1-5, with D maybe TRBD1 (5 bases). The germline gives CDR1 SGHDT, CDR2 YYEEEE. Trimming shortened V by 4 bases and J by 4 bases, and 6 bases separated the two germline ends. This CDR3 region has 12 residues. Written as DNA, the CDR3 is TGTGCCAGCAGCCGGGGGAATCAGCCCCAGCATTTT. Protein product: CASSRGNQPQHF.

This chain links TRBV6-5 with TRBJ2-5; 7 bases agree with TRBD1. Germline CDR1 and CDR2: MNHEY and SVGAGI. CDR3 length: 14 residues. V lost 0 bases and J lost 7; bases outside the gene matches: 5. The CDR3 DNA follows: TGTGCCAGCAGTTACTCGACAGGGCAGGTGACCCAGTACTTC. Translated, it gives CASSYSTGQVTQYF.

This chain links TRBV6-1 with TRBJ2-7; D is perhaps TRBD1 (7 bases). This CDR3 contains 16 residues. Trimming left V 3 bases short and J 2 bases short, with 17 bases between. Looked up from germline, CDR1 is MNHNS and CDR2 is SASEGT. As DNA, the CDR3 is TGTGCCAGCAGTGATGCGGGACAGCAAAACCCCTACGAGCAGTACTTC. Translation gives CASSDAGQQNPYEQYF.

The V and J genes are TRBV5-1 and TRBJ2-7; TRBD2 is a possible D gene (5 bases). Trimming cost V 2 bases and J 4 bases, with 10 bases left between them. Germline assignment: CDR1 SGHRS and CDR2 YFSETQ. The CDR3 is 13 residues long. Here the CDR3 DNA reads TGCGCCAGCAGCTTTGAGGGAAAATACGAGCAGTACTTC. Translating it yields CASSFEGKYEQYF.